This T cell receptor beta chain was identified in a study of cytomegalovirus exposure and HLA in healthy donors. Study-wide results and caveats: DRB1 showed the most TCR associations and HLA-C the fewest in a later analysis, as rates varied by HLA locus. For most TCR beta V segments, an earlier analysis put the productive rate at about 87% or about 30% of the time.

60 Vbeta and 13 Jbeta primers were used in PCR. Repertoires were generated with immunoSEQ multiplex PCR, while TCRdb's copy carries only in-frame clones and drops some. Found here are 200,000 to 250,000 clones, around four fifths of them singletons; the top ten hold 0.55% to 0.7%. The CDR3 is 14 residues long. Germline V gene sequence: CDR1 SEHNR, CDR2 FQNEAQ (reference sequence). V lost 4 bases, J lost 11 bases, and 15 bases lay in between. A word on this clone: Its antigen remains unknown.

V is TRBV7-9 and J is TRBJ1-6, with a possible D match to TRBD1 (6 bases). The source is a woman in her forties in good health and CMV-seronegative. Input material: PBMCs. Here the CDR3 DNA reads TGTGCCAGCAGCTCGGACAGACAAATGGCACCCCTCCACTTT. Amino acid sequence: CASSSDRQMAPLHF.